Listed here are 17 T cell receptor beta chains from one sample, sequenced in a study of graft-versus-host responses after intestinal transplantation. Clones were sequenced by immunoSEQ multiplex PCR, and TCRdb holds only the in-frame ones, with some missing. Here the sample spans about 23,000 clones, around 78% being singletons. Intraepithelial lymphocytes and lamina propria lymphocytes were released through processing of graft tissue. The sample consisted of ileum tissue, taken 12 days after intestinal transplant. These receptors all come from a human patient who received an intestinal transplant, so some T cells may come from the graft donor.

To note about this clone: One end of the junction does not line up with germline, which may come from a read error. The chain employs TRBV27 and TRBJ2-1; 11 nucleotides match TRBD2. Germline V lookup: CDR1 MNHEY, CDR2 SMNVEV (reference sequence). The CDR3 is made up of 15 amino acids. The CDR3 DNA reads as TGTGCCCGCAGACCGCTAGCGGGAGGAAGGGATGAGCAGTTCTTC. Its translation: CARRPLAGGRDEQFF.

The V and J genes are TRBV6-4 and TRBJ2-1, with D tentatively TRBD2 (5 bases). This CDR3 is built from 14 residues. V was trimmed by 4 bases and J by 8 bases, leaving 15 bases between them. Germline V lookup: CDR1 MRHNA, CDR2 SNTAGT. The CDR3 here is CASSADSGVDEQFF. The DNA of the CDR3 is TGTGCCAGCAGTGCGGACTCCGGGGTCGATGAGCAGTTCTTC.

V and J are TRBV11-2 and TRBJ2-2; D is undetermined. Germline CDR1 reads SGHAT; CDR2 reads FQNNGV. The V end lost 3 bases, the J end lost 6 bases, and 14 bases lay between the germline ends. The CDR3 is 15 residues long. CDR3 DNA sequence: TGTGCCAGCAGCTTCCTCGGCCCGGGTCCCGGGGAGCTGTTTTTT. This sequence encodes CASSFLGPGPGELFF.

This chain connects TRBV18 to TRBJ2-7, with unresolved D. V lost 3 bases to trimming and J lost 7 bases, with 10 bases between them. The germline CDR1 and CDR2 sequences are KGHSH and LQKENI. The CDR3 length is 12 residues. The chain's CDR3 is CASSPGVGEQYF. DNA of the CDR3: TGTGCCAGCTCACCCGGAGTTGGAGAGCAGTACTTC.

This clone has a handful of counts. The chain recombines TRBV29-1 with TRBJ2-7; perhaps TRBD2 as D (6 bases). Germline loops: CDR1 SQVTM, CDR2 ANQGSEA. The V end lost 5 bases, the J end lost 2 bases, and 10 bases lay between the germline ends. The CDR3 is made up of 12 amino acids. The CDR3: CSVSGGTYEQYF. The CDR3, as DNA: TGCAGCGTTAGTGGGGGGACCTACGAGCAGTACTTC.

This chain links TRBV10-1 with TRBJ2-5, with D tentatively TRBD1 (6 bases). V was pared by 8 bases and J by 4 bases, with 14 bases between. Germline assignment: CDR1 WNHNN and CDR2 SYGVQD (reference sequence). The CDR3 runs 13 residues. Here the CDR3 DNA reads TGCGCCAGCGGTAAGACAGGTGGAGAGACCCAGTACTTC. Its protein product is CASGKTGGETQYF.

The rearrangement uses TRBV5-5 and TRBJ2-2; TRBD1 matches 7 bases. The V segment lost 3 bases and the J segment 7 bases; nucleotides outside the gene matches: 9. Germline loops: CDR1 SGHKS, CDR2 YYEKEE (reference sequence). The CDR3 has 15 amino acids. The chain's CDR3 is CASSSSGDSRGELFF. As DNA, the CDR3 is TGTGCCAGCAGCTCCTCTGGGGACAGTCGCGGGGAGCTGTTTTTT. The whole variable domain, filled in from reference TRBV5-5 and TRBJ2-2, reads DAGVTQSPTHLIKTRGQQVTLRCSPISGHKSVSWYQQVLGQGPQFIFQYYEKEERGRGNFPDRFSARQFPNYSSELNVNALLLGDSALYLCASSSSGDSRGELFFGEGSRLTVL.

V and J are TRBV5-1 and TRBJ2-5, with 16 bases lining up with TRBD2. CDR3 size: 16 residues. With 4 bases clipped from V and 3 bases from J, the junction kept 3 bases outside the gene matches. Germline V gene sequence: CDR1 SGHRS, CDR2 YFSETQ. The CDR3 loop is CASSPGTSGGEETQYF. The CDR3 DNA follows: TGCGCCAGCAGCCCCGGGACTAGCGGGGGGGAAGAGACCCAGTACTTC.

The CDR3 DNA reads TGCGCCAGCAGCTCGACAGGGGTCGGGGAGACCCAGTACTTC. Protein: CASSSTGVGETQYF. This chain links TRBV5-1 with TRBJ2-5; TRBD1 agrees at 8 bases. Per the germline V gene, CDR1 is SGHRS and CDR2 is YFSETQ. The CDR3 totals 14 residues. After removal of 3 bases from V and 5 bases from J, the junction contained 6 bases not matched to a gene.

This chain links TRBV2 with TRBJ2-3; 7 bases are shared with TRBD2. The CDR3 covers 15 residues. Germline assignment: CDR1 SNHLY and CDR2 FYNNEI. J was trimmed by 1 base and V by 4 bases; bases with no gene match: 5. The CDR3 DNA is TGTGCCAGCAGTGGGGCTAGCGGCCGCACAGATACGCAGTATTTT. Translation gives CASSGASGRTDTQYF.

In DNA form, the CDR3 reads TGCAGTGCTGCCGGGGGTGAGACCCAGTACTTC. Protein: CSAAGGETQYF. The rearrangement uses TRBV20-1 and TRBJ2-5; D might be TRBD2 (6 bases). Trimming cost V 5 bases and J 5 bases, with 9 bases left between them. Per the germline V gene, CDR1 is DFQATT and CDR2 is SNEGSKA (reference sequence). The CDR3 contains 11 residues.

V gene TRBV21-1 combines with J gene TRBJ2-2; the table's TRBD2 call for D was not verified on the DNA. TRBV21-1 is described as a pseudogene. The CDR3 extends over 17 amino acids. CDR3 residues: CASSKVRTSGNTGELFF. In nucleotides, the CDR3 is TGTGCCAGCAGCAAAGTTCGGACTAGCGGGAACACCGGGGAGCTGTTTTTT.

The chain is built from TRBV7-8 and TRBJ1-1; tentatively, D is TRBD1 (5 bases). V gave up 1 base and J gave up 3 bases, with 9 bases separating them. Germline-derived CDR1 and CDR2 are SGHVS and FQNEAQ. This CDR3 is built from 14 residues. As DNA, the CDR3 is TGTGCCAGCAGCTTAGGGTCCAGGGACACTGAAGCTTTCTTT. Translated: CASSLGSRDTEAFF. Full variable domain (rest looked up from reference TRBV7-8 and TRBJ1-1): GAGVSQSPRYKVAKRGQDVALRCDPISGHVSLFWYQQALGQGPEFLTYFQNEAQLDKSGLPSDRFFAERPEGSVSTLKIQRTQQEDSAVYLCASSLGSRDTEAFFGQGTRLTVV.

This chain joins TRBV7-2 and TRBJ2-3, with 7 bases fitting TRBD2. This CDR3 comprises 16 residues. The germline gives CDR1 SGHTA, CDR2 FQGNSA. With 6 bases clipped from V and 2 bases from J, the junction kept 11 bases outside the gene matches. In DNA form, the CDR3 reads TGTGCCAGCAGTCCACCCAACGGGGGGATCACAGATACGCAGTATTTT. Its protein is CASSPPNGGITDTQYF.

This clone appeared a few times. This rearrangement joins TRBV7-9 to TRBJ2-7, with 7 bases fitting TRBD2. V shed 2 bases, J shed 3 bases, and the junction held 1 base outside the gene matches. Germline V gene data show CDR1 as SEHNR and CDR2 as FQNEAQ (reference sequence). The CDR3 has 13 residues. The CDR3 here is CASSLRGVYEQYF. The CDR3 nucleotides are TGTGCCAGCAGCTTACGGGGGGTCTACGAGCAGTACTTC.

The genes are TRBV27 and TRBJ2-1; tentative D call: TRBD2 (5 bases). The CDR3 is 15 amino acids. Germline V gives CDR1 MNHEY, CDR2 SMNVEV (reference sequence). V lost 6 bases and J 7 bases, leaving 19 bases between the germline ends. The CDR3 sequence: CASSTLTGVRNEQFF. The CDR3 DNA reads TGTGCCAGCAGCACCTTGACCGGGGTAAGGAATGAGCAGTTCTTC.

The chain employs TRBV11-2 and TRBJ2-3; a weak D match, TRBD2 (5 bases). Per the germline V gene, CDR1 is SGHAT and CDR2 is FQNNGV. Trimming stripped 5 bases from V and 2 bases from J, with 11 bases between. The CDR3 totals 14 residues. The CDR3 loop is CASSPDWSTDTQYF. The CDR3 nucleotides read TGTGCCAGCAGCCCGGACTGGTCCACAGATACGCAGTATTTT.